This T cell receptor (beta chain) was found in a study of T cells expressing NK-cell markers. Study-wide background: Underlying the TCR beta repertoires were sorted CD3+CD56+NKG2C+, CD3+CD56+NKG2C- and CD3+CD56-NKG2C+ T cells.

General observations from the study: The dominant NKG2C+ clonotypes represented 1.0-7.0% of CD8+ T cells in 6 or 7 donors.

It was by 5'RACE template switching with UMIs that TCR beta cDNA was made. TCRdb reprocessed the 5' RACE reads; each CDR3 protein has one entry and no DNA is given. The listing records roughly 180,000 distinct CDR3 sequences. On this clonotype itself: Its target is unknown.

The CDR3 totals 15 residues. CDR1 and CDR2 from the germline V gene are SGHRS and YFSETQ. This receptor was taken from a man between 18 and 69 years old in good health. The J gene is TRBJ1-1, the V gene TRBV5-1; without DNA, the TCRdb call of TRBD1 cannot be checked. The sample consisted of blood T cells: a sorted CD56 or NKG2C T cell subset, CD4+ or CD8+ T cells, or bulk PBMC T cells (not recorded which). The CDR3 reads CASSGGTGGVGEAFF.